The 22 T cell receptor beta chains below come from one sample, sequenced in a study of T cells in Graves' hyperthyroidism and ophthalmopathy. Authors of the study amplified TCR beta CDR3 regions from RNA transcripts. Carried out on the TCR CDR3, a first-round RT-PCR used the HTBI primer set. TCRdb fed the multiplex PCR reads into MiXCR, producing one record per CDR3 protein. The sample records hundreds of thousands of distinct CDR3 sequences, 14% being singletons. The sequenced material came from blood. The origin of the receptors is a young woman with Graves' hyperthyroidism.

This clonotype has more than one count but fewer than ten. The V and J genes are TRBV5-6 and TRBJ2-1, with D tentatively TRBD1 or TRBD2 (6 bases each). Trimming left V 0 bases short and J 4 bases short, with 17 bases between. This CDR3 contains 17 residues. Germline CDR1 SGHDT, CDR2 YYEEEE. Here the CDR3 reads CASSLDLSKGGYNEQFF. The CDR3 DNA sequence: TGTGCCAGCAGCTTGGACCTCAGCAAGGGGGGTTACAATGAGCAGTTCTTC.

CDR3 sequence reads: CASSLGRGLAKNIQYF. DNA for the CDR3: TGTGCCAGCAGCTTAGGCCGGGGGCTAGCCAAAAACATTCAGTACTTC. The chain links TRBV7-8 to TRBJ2-4, with D possibly being TRBD1 or TRBD2 (6 bases each). CDR1 SGHVS and CDR2 FQNEAQ come from the germline V gene. Trimming cost V 1 base and J 0 bases, with 10 bases left between them. This CDR3 has 16 amino acids.

This clonotype was counted a few times. This chain joins TRBV28 and TRBJ1-2, with D unresolved. V shed 6 bases and J shed 3 bases, with 5 bases lying between them. CDR1 is MDHEN and CDR2 is SYDVKM in the germline V gene. CDR3 length equals 11 residues. The DNA of the CDR3 is TGTGCCAGCAGGGAGGACTATGGCTACACCTTC. This gives the protein CASREDYGYTF.

Ten or more counts support this clonotype. This chain links TRBV11-2 with TRBJ1-2; TRBD1 aligns across 10 bases. V lost 5 bases and J lost 8; bases outside the gene matches: 11. The CDR3 has 15 amino acids. The germline gives CDR1 SGHAT, CDR2 FQNNGV. CDR3 coding DNA: TGTGCCAGCAGCGGTCGGGACAGGGGTTCAGAGGGCTACACCTTC. It codes for CASSGRDRGSEGYTF.

This clonotype was seen more than once but under ten times. The CDR3 reads CASSYSGTGTDTQYF. In DNA, the CDR3 is TGTGCCAGCAGTTACTCGGGGACAGGGACAGATACGCAGTATTTT. The chain combines TRBV6-5 with TRBJ2-3; TRBD1 agrees at 9 bases. The CDR3 length is 15 residues. With 0 bases clipped from V and 3 bases from J, the junction kept 1 base outside the gene matches. The germline V gene encodes CDR1 MNHEY and CDR2 SVGAGI.

The CDR3 spells CASSALGSGEEEYF. CDR3 sequence (DNA): TGTGCCAGCAGCGCCTTAGGGAGCGGGGAGGAAGAGTACTTC. V is TRBV7-8 and J is TRBJ2-7; 7 bases map to TRBD2. The CDR3 covers 14 residues. CDR1 is SGHVS, CDR2 FQNEAQ, per germline. V trimming: 5 bases; J trimming: 11 bases; junction bases outside the gene matches: 15.

V usage is TRBV7-3 and J usage is TRBJ1-3; 8 bases map to TRBD1. V dropped 5 bases and J dropped 3; count of bases not matched to a gene: 3. The germline V gene encodes CDR1 SGHTA and CDR2 FQGTGA. The CDR3 has 14 amino acids. In nucleotides, the CDR3 is TGTGCCAGCAGCCGGACAGGGATTGGAAACACCATATATTTT. Protein sequence: CASSRTGIGNTIYF.

The chain recombines TRBV6-5 with TRBJ1-2; no reliable D call. Trimming stripped 0 bases from V and 2 bases from J, with 10 bases between. Germline CDR1 is MNHEY and CDR2 is SVGAGI. This CDR3 is built from 15 residues. This CDR3 is CASSYSLDLNYGYTF. The CDR3 DNA reads TGTGCCAGCAGTTACTCGTTGGACTTGAACTATGGCTACACCTTC.

This chain joins TRBV15 and TRBJ1-6; D remains ambiguous. V dropped 1 base and J dropped 10 bases, with 5 bases sitting between them. The CDR3 contains 12 residues. Germline loops: CDR1 LNHNV, CDR2 YYDKDF (reference sequence). This CDR3 reads CATSRVESPLHF. CDR3 nucleotide sequence: TGTGCCACCAGCAGAGTAGAGTCACCCCTCCACTTT.

This clonotype was observed at least ten times. V is TRBV11-2 and J is TRBJ2-3; possible D gene TRBD2, 6 bases. This CDR3 region has 18 residues. Germline CDR1 is SGHAT and CDR2 is FQNNGV. V shed 7 bases and J shed 0 bases, with 23 bases lying between them. CDR3 sequence: CASNRGYIVGGSTDTQYF. CDR3 bases: TGTGCCAGCAACAGAGGGTATATAGTCGGGGGAAGCACAGATACGCAGTATTTT.

In this sample, this clonotype turned up many times. This chain uses TRBV29-1 with TRBJ2-3; D is unclear. Germline-derived CDR1 and CDR2 are SQVTM and ANQGSEA. V was clipped by 1 base and J by 3 bases, with 14 bases between them. The CDR3 extends over 15 amino acids. The CDR3 nucleotides read TGCAGCGTTGAAGGTGACGGTAGCAGGACAGATACGCAGTATTTT. Amino acid sequence: CSVEGDGSRTDTQYF.

The V gene is TRBV4-1, the J gene TRBJ2-3; TRBD2 might be the D (5 bases). The germline V gene encodes CDR1 MGHRA and CDR2 YSYEKL. The CDR3 runs 17 residues. Trimming took 0 bases from V and 3 from J, leaving 16 bases between them. The CDR3 DNA follows: TGCGCCAGCAGCCAAGATCCGGGGTGGGGAATAACAGATACGCAGTATTTT. Translation: CASSQDPGWGITDTQYF.

Many counts were recorded for this clonotype. The chain combines TRBV11-3 with TRBJ2-5, with 7 bases aligning to TRBD1. CDR3 size: 15 residues. Germline V gene sequence: CDR1 SGHNT, CDR2 YENEEA. J gave up 2 bases and V 1 base, and 4 bases lay outside the gene matches. CDR3 coding DNA: TGTGCCAGCAGCTTAGTCCGGGACAGACAAGAGACCCAGTACTTC. This encodes CASSLVRDRQETQYF.

This clonotype appeared a few times. This sequence joins TRBV5-6 and TRBJ2-5; tentative D call: TRBD2 (5 bases). The germline CDR1 and CDR2 sequences are SGHDT and YYEEEE. The CDR3 is 14 amino acids. Between the trimmed V and J ends, which lost 2 bases and 5 bases, there was a span of 13 bases. This chain's CDR3 is CASSFGLARETQYF. The CDR3 DNA reads as TGTGCCAGCAGCTTTGGGCTAGCCCGCGAGACCCAGTACTTC.

In this sample, this clonotype turned up many times. The genes are TRBV10-3 and TRBJ2-5; D not certain. The V end lost 7 bases, the J end lost 5 bases, and 17 bases lay between the germline ends. Germline V gene data show CDR1 as ENHRY and CDR2 as SYGVKD. The CDR3 has 14 residues. The DNA for the CDR3 is TGTGCCATCACTCCGGGTCCCAAATCCGAGACCCAGTACTTC. It yields the protein CAITPGPKSETQYF.

This chain uses TRBV6-5 with TRBJ2-2, with D maybe TRBD2 (8 bases). The V end lost 2 bases, the J end lost 2 bases, and 21 bases lay between the germline ends. The CDR3 has 19 amino acids. The germline gives CDR1 MNHEY, CDR2 SVGAGI. For the CDR3, the DNA is TGTGCCAGCAGTTACCGGGGGGGGTTCTGGGACAGCAACACCGGGGAGCTGTTTTTT. Translation: CASSYRGGFWDSNTGELFF.

This clonotype was detected only a few times. V gene TRBV9 combines with J gene TRBJ2-1; TRBD2 matches 9 bases. This CDR3 is 16 amino acids long. The trim removed 0 bases at V and 5 bases at J, leaving 6 bases unmatched. Per germline, CDR1 SGDLS and CDR2 YYNGEE. This CDR3 is CASSVVGTSPDNEQFF. The CDR3 nucleotides read TGTGCCAGCAGCGTAGTGGGGACTAGCCCAGACAATGAGCAGTTCTTC.

This clonotype has more than one count but fewer than ten. The chain uses TRBV4-1 and TRBJ1-5; D may be TRBD1 (6 bases). V shed 0 bases and J shed 4 bases, with 7 bases lying between them. This CDR3 has 14 residues. Germline CDR1 MGHRA, CDR2 YSYEKL. CDR3 amino acids: CASSQEGGNQPQHF. DNA for the CDR3: TGCGCCAGCAGCCAAGAAGGGGGGAATCAGCCCCAGCATTTT.

In this sample, this clonotype turned up many times. The chain joins TRBV6-1 to TRBJ1-5; unclear D gene. The length of the CDR3 is 11 residues. The ends were cut back, 3 bases at V and 6 bases at J, with 3 bases in the middle. Germline V gene data show CDR1 as MNHNS and CDR2 as SASEGT. The chain's CDR3 is CASSDGQPQHF. CDR3 coding DNA: TGTGCCAGCAGTGACGGTCAGCCCCAGCATTTT.

This clonotype was observed many times. This chain uses TRBV30 with TRBJ2-7; 12 positions match TRBD2. Germline V CDR1 and CDR2: GTSNPN, SVGIG (reference sequence). This CDR3 contains 15 residues. V was pared by 0 bases and J by 7 bases, with 7 bases of the junction left unmatched. The CDR3, as DNA: TGTGCCTGGAGTGTAGGACTAGCGGGACGAGGGGAGCAGTACTTC. Encoded protein: CAWSVGLAGRGEQYF.

The genes are TRBV13 and TRBJ1-2; the D gene is possibly TRBD1 (5 bases). Trimming cost V 5 bases and J 3 bases, with 16 bases left between them. The germline V gene has CDR1 PRHDT and CDR2 FYEKMQ (reference sequence). The CDR3 runs to 15 residues. The CDR3: CASSPGLESDYGYTF. CDR3 bases: TGTGCCAGCAGCCCGGGACTGGAGTCCGACTATGGCTACACCTTC.

This clonotype appeared a few times. V and J are TRBV5-1 and TRBJ2-6; TRBD1 aligns across 8 bases. The CDR3 spans 17 residues. CDR1 and CDR2 from the germline V gene are SGHRS and YFSETQ. V lost 6 bases, J lost 1 base, and 9 bases stayed unmatched. The DNA of the CDR3 is TGCGCCAGCAAAAGGTCAGGGGGCGCTTCTGGGGCCAACGTCCTGACTTTC. This encodes CASKRSGGASGANVLTF.